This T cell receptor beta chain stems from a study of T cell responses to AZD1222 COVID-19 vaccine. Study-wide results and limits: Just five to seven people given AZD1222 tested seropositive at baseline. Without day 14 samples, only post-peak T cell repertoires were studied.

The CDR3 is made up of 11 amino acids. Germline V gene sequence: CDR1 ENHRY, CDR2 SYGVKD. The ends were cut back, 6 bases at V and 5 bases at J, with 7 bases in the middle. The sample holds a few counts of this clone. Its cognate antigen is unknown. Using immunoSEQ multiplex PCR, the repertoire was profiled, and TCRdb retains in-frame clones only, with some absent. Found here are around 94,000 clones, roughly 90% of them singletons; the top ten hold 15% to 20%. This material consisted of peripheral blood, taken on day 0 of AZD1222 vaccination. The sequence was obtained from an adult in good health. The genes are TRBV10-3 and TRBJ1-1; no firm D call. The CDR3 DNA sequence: TGTGCCATCAGCCGGGAGACTGAAGCTTTCTTT. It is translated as CAISRETEAFF.